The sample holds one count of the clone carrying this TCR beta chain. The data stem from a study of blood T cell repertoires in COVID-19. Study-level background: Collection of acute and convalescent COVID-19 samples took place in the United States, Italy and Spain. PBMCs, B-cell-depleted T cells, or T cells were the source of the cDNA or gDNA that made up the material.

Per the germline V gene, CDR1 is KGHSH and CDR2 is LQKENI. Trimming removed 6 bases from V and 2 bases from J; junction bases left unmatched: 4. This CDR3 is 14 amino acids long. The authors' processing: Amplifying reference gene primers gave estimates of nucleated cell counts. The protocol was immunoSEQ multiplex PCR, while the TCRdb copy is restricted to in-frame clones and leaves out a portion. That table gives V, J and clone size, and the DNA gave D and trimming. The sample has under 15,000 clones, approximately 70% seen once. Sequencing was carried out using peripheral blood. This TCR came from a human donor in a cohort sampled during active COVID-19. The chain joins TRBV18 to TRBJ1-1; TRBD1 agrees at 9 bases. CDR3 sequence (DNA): TGTGCCAGCTCGTGGGACAGGGCCAACACTGAAGCTTTCTTT. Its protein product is CASSWDRANTEAFF.